This T cell receptor beta chain was obtained from a study of human T cells and chemical hapten exposure. Across the study: Patients having alopecia areata, totalis or universalis were mostly female. Study observations and caveats: Patch test scores rose with PT1 expanded TCR counts, a positive correlation. Those TCRs sitting above 1 in 1000 frequency stayed the same with DPC sensitization.

As regards this clonotype: Antigen unknown.

TCRdb re-called the RACE reads with MiXCR, one entry per CDR3 protein. The repertoire holds 150,000 or so distinct CDR3 sequences, with about 14% as singletons. Germline CDR1 SGHTA, CDR2 FQGNSA. The CDR3 is made up of 20 amino acids. Trimming took off 3 bases at V and 1 base at J, with 22 bases between the two ends. Time point specified: patch test 1, 2 weeks after DPC sensitization. Treatment of the sample: therapeutic diphenylcyclopropenone sensitization with weekly scalp DPC. Phlebotomy was performed prior to application of every patch test. The chain employs TRBV7-2 and TRBJ1-6; a weak D match, TRBD1 (6 bases). Material: whole blood, obtained in connection with sensitization to the hapten diphenylcyclopropenone (DPC). This receptor was taken from a woman aged 25 to 45 with alopecia areata. Some clones in this sample may be carry-over from other donors' samples. CDR3: CASSFGPAGRGGSYNSPLHF. CDR3 DNA: TGTGCCAGCAGCTTTGGCCCGGCAGGGCGAGGGGGTTCCTATAATTCACCCCTCCACTTT.